This T cell receptor beta chain was sequenced in a study of blood T cells in healthy people across ages. CDR1 and CDR2 (germline): MNHNS, SASEGT. The CDR3 is 13 amino acids. The V end was cut by 6 bases, the J end by 4 bases, with 10 bases between. For the second PCR, which ran for about 6 to 11 cycles, a sample-barcoded 5' primer and a J-beta primer mix were used. Per sample, CDR3-containing paired-end reads numbered at least 2.5 million. TCRdb re-derived calls from the 5' RACE reads in MiXCR, one entry per CDR3 protein. The data hold 2 million or so distinct CDR3 sequences, with roughly 50% observed a single time. The amount of total RNA extracted per sample was at least 6 micrograms. This clonotype was seen only a few times.

This chain connects TRBV6-1 to TRBJ2-1; D might be TRBD1 (6 bases). The sequence was obtained from a woman in her thirties or forties in good health. The sample consisted of blood. The CDR3 DNA sequence: TGTGCCAGCAGATGGACAGAATACAATGAGCAGTTCTTC. Its protein is CASRWTEYNEQFF.